What follows are 10 T cell receptor beta chains derived from one specimen sequenced in a study of blood T cell repertoires in COVID-19. The table came from immunoSEQ multiplex PCR; TCRdb's copy has only in-frame clones and leaves some out. The data hold roughly 80,000 clones, with approximately 78% observed a single time. The sequenced sample was peripheral blood. The receptors come from a human donor in a cohort sampled during active COVID-19.

This chain joins TRBV2 and TRBJ1-2, with TRBD1 identical over 8 bases. Losses at the gene ends were 4 bases for V and 5 bases for J; bases not matched to a gene: 6. CDR3 length equals 14 residues. CDR1 and CDR2 (germline): SNHLY, FYNNEI. The CDR3 DNA is TGTGCCAGCAGTGGTGACAGGGGCCTATATGGCTACACCTTC. Its translation: CASSGDRGLYGYTF.

This chain connects TRBV7-4 to TRBJ2-4, with 7 bases matching TRBD1. The CDR3 runs 15 residues. Germline lookup yields CDR1 SGHVT and CDR2 SQSDAQ. The trim removed 3 bases at V and 4 bases at J, leaving 6 bases unmatched. The CDR3 nucleotides read TGTGCCAGCAGCTTGTGGACAGGAGGTAAAAACATTCAGTACTTC. Its translation: CASSLWTGGKNIQYF.

The rearrangement uses TRBV3-1 (or the pseudogene TRBV3-2) and TRBJ1-5; 7 bases align to TRBD1. The CDR3 loop spans 14 amino acids. CDR1 LGHDT and CDR2 YNNKEL come from the germline V gene (reference sequence). Losses at the gene ends were 3 bases for V and 3 bases for J; bases not matched to a gene: 2. The CDR3 nucleotides read TGTGCCAGCAGCCAGGGACAGCCCAATCAGCCCCAGCATTTT. This sequence encodes CASSQGQPNQPQHF.

V is TRBV28 and J is TRBJ1-5, with TRBD1 identical over 7 bases. The germline V gene has CDR1 MDHEN and CDR2 SYDVKM. The V segment lost 7 bases and the J segment 3 bases; nucleotides outside the gene matches: 6. This CDR3 is built from 14 residues. CDR3 in amino acids: CASTSGQPNQPQHF. The DNA of the CDR3 is TGTGCCAGCACCTCGGGACAGCCCAATCAGCCCCAGCATTTT.

This clone was observed once. The V and J genes are TRBV9 and TRBJ1-6; D perhaps matches TRBD1 (5 bases). The CDR3 covers 15 residues. Between the trimmed V and J ends, which lost 4 bases and 4 bases, there was a span of 12 bases. Per germline, CDR1 SGDLS and CDR2 YYNGEE. CDR3 coding DNA: TGTGCCAGCAGCCCCCCCGGGGGGTATAATTCACCCCTCCACTTT. Amino acids: CASSPPGGYNSPLHF.

This clone has just a few counts. In DNA, the CDR3 is TGTGCCAGCAGTTACGGGGGGGTCGCCCCTGAAGCTTTCTTT. Protein: CASSYGGVAPEAFF. J is TRBJ1-1 and V is TRBV6-6; a weak D match, TRBD1 (5 bases). In germline, CDR1 is MNHNY, CDR2 SVGAGI (reference sequence). With 2 bases removed from V and 6 bases from J, the gap between germline ends came to 13 bases. There are 14 residues in the CDR3.

This rearrangement joins TRBV3-1 (or the pseudogene TRBV3-2) to TRBJ2-7; 10 bases line up with TRBD2. Germline trimming cut 4 bases from V and 3 bases from J; bases unmatched to any gene: 9. CDR3 length: 16 residues. Germline V lookup: CDR1 LGHDT, CDR2 YNNKEL (reference sequence). The CDR3 sequence is CASSRNPLAGLYEQYF. The DNA of the CDR3 is TGTGCCAGCAGCCGCAATCCACTAGCGGGACTCTACGAGCAGTACTTC.

The CDR3 DNA reads TGTGCCAGTAGTATCGGGGACAGACAGAACACTGAAGCTTTCTTT. Protein: CASSIGDRQNTEAFF. The V and J genes are TRBV19 and TRBJ1-1, with 7 nucleotides matching TRBD1. Trimming removed 3 bases from V and 1 base from J; junction bases left unmatched: 5. The CDR3 is made up of 15 amino acids. The germline CDR1 and CDR2 sequences are LNHDA and SQIVND (reference sequence).

The chain recombines TRBV7-6 with TRBJ1-6; D ambiguous. Germline loops: CDR1 SGHVS, CDR2 FNYEAQ. The CDR3 consists of 14 residues. Trimming stripped 8 bases from V and 5 bases from J, with 13 bases between. The CDR3 here is CASAQATHNSPLHF. The CDR3 DNA reads TGTGCCAGCGCCCAGGCAACTCATAATTCACCCCTCCACTTT. The entire variable domain, with the rest obtained from reference TRBV7-6 and TRBJ1-6, is as follows: GAGVSQSPRYKVTKRGQDVALRCDPISGHVSLYWYRQALGQGPEFLTYFNYEAQQDKSGLPNDRFSAERPEGSISTLTIQRTEQRDSAMYRCASAQATHNSPLHFGNGTRLTVT.

This clone appeared once. This chain joins TRBV7-9 and TRBJ1-2; perhaps TRBD1 as D (6 bases). Trimming removed 5 bases from V and 8 bases from J, with 15 bases in between. CDR3 length: 13 residues. Germline V lookup: CDR1 SEHNR, CDR2 FQNEAQ (reference sequence). CDR3 protein: CASSAQGLLGYTF. The CDR3 DNA reads as TGTGCCAGCAGCGCCCAGGGGCTCTTAGGCTACACCTTC.